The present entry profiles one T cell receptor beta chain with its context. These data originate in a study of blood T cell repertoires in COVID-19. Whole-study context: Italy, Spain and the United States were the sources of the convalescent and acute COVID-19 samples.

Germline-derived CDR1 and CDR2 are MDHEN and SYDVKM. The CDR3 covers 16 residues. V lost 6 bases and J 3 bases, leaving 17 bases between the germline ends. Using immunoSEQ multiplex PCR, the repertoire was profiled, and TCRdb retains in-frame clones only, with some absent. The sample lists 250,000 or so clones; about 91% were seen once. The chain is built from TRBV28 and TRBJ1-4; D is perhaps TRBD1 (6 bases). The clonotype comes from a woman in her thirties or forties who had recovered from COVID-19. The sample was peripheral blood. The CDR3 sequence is CASSQTDRSSNEKLFF. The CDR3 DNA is TGTGCCAGCAGCCAAACAGACAGGTCCTCTAATGAAAAACTGTTTTTT.